This T cell receptor beta chain was obtained from a study of blood T cell repertoires in COVID-19. Study details: Samples representing acute and convalescent COVID-19 were sourced from the United States, Italy and Spain. Nucleic acid was either cDNA or gDNA, and it came from T cells, B-cell-depleted T cells, or PBMCs.

The CDR3 extends over 16 amino acids. V lost 2 bases to trimming and J lost 2 bases; unmatched junction nucleotides: 6. Germline V gene sequence: CDR1 MNHNY, CDR2 SVGAGI (reference sequence). Source study methods: Amplification with reference gene primers provided the estimates of nucleated cell counts. Profiling relied on immunoSEQ multiplex PCR, and the TCRdb table lists in-frame clones only, not all of them. The V and J calls and the clone size are those of that table, but D and trimming were determined from the DNA. The sample yields 200,000 to 250,000 clones, approximately 86% seen once. Sequencing was done on a sample of peripheral blood. The clonotype originates from a woman aged 55-70 years who had recovered from COVID-19. The chain employs TRBV6-6 and TRBJ2-5; 9 positions agree with TRBD2. Written as DNA, the CDR3 is TGTGCCAGCAGTTACCCTCAGCGGGGGGAACAAGAGACCCAGTACTTC. Its protein is CASSYPQRGEQETQYF.